This is a list of T cell receptor beta chains from one sample in a study of cytomegalovirus exposure and HLA in healthy donors. The repertoire was sequenced with immunoSEQ multiplex PCR; TCRdb's copy has only in-frame clones and lacks some. Seen here are 120,000 or so clones, about 86% observed once, and the top ten hold more than 1.5%. Sequencing input: PBMCs. These receptors came from a middle-aged man in good health and CMV-seronegative. Both conserved end residues are part of each CDR3. D genes are given only for firm matches. Some rows mark clone size as missing; the rest say once, few, many or name a class of expanded clone.

>TRBV7-8|TRBJ1-3|few|.
TGTGCCAGCAGCTTTCCAGGGTGGAGAAACACCATATATTTT
CASSFPGWRNTIYF
>TRBV19|TRBJ1-2|.|.
TGTGCCAGTCATCCTATGGTTCGTTATGGCTACACCTTC
CASHPMVRYGYTF
>TRBV5-1|TRBJ1-5|.|.
TGCGCCAGCAGCTTGGAGGGGCGATACAATCAGCCCCAGCATTTT
CASSLEGRYNQPQHF
>TRBV10-3|TRBJ1-1|.|.
TGTGCCATCAGTGGAGAGGGGGACACTGAAGCTTTCTTT
CAISGEGDTEAFF
>TRBV6-5|TRBJ1-1|.|.
TGTGCCAGCAGTTCCCCGAGACAGAGTGAAGCTTTCTTT
CASSSPRQSEAFF
>TRBV5-8|TRBJ2-7|.|.
TGTGCCAGCAGCTTGACAGGCCCTTCCTACGAGCAGTACTTC
CASSLTGPSYEQYF
>TRBV23-1|TRBJ2-4|.|TRBD2
TGCGCCAGCAGCCCCCGTAGCGGGGGAGGGAACATTCAGTACTTC
CASSPRSGGGNIQYF
>TRBV11-2|TRBJ1-2|once|TRBD1
TGTGCCAGCAGCTTAGGCGGACAGGGAGCTAACTATGGCTACACCTTC
CASSLGGQGANYGYTF
>TRBV15|TRBJ2-1|.|TRBD1
TGTGCCACCAGCGCGGAAAGAGGACAGGGGCGTTACAATGAGCAGTTCTTC
CATSAERGQGRYNEQFF
>TRBV30|TRBJ2-3|.|.
TGTGCCTGGAGCCTGACTACCAGCACAGATACGCAGTATTTT
CAWSLTTSTDTQYF
>TRBV6-6|TRBJ1-2|.|TRBD1
TGTGCCAGCAGTTACGCCGGGACAGGGGGCGATGGCTACACCTTC
CASSYAGTGGDGYTF
>TRBV15|TRBJ1-3|.|TRBD1
TGTGCCACCAGCCGGAGACAGGGAAGCGGAAACACCATATATTTT
CATSRRQGSGNTIYF
>TRBV5-1|TRBJ2-5|.|TRBD2
TGCGCCAGCAGACGGACTAGCGGGGCAGAGACCCAGTACTTC
CASRRTSGAETQYF
>TRBV2|TRBJ1-1|few|.
TGTGCCAGTAGGGGTTTTGAAGCTTTCTTT
CASRGFEAFF
>TRBV7-3|TRBJ1-1|few|.
TGTGCCAGCAGCTTATCTCAGCCTTCGGGGAACACTGAAGCTTTCTTT
CASSLSQPSGNTEAFF
>TRBV28|TRBJ2-1|.|TRBD2
TGTGCCAGCAGTCGCAGAGAAGCGGGATACAATGAGCAGTTCTTC
CASSRREAGYNEQFF
>TRBV4-2|TRBJ2-1|.|TRBD1
TGTGCCAGCAGCGAAGACAGGGGTCAGTTCTTC
CASSEDRGQFF
>TRBV5-1|TRBJ2-6|.|.
TGCGCCTCTTCTTCGGGGATAAATCACTCTGGGGCCAACGTCCTGACTTTC
CASSSGINHSGANVLTF
>TRBV6-5|TRBJ2-1|.|TRBD2
TGTGCCAGCAGCCTAGCGGGGGGCTCTGAGCAGTTCTTC
CASSLAGGSEQFF
>TRBV16|TRBJ2-2|.|.
TGTGCCAGCAGCCAATTTCAGGGAAACACCGGGGAGCTGTTTTTT
CASSQFQGNTGELFF
>TRBV18|TRBJ1-1|.|.
TGTGCCAGCTCACCATCGGGGGGCCGGAACACTGAAGCTTTCTTT
CASSPSGGRNTEAFF
>TRBV15|TRBJ2-7|.|.
TGTGCCACCAGCAGAGATCAGGGCTCCCACGAGCAGTACTTC
CATSRDQGSHEQYF
>TRBV6-6|TRBJ1-6|.|TRBD1
TGTGCCAGCACTCAATCCGGGACAGGGTATAATTCACCCCTCCACTTT
CASTQSGTGYNSPLHF
>TRBV30|TRBJ2-1|.|TRBD2
TGTGCCTGGAGGACGACGGGGGGGCCTGGTGAGCAGTTCTTC
CAWRTTGGPGEQFF
>TRBV5-5|TRBJ1-1|.|TRBD1
TGTGCCAGCAGCCGAGGGGGCCGGAACACTGAAGCTTTCTTT
CASSRGGRNTEAFF
>TRBV7-6|TRBJ1-4|.|.
TGTGCCAGCAGCCCTCGAGGACATCTTGTACCTAATGAAAAACTGTTTTTT
CASSPRGHLVPNEKLFF
>TRBV6-5|TRBJ2-4|.|.
TGTGCCAGCGGTGCCGGAGCCAAAAACATTCAGTACTTC
CASGAGAKNIQYF
>TRBV7-9|TRBJ2-1|.|TRBD2
TGTGCCAGCACCCCGTGGGAGCGGGGCACCTACAATGAGCAGTTCTTC
CASTPWERGTYNEQFF
>TRBV7-6|TRBJ2-7|.|TRBD1
TGTGCCAGCAGCTTAGGGGGGACAGGGGCTGGGGAGCAGTACTTC
CASSLGGTGAGEQYF
>TRBV5-1|TRBJ2-5|.|TRBD2
TGCGCCAGCAGCTTGGAGTTGGCGGGGGGGGAGACCCAGTACTTC
CASSLELAGGETQYF
>TRBV9|TRBJ1-5|.|.
TGTGCCAGCAGCGCAGAGGCCAGAGAGCCCCAGCATTTT
CASSAEAREPQHF
>TRBV5-4|TRBJ2-3|.|.
TGTGCCAGCAGCGAGGTCCAAAGGGATACGCAGTATTTT
CASSEVQRDTQYF
>TRBV29-1|TRBJ2-6|.|TRBD1
TGCAGCGTCCTGACAGGGAGTAGCTCTGGGGCCAACGTCCTGACTTTC
CSVLTGSSSGANVLTF
>TRBV18|TRBJ1-2|.|.
TGTGCCAGCTCACCAAGTCAAGCTTCTAACTATGGCTACACCTTC
CASSPSQASNYGYTF
>TRBV28|TRBJ2-7|.|.
TGTGCCAGCACCGCGGGAACCTACGAGCAGTACTTC
CASTAGTYEQYF
>TRBV30|TRBJ1-1|.|.
TGTGCCTGGAGGGGAGACGGGGGAAACACTGAAGCTTTCTTT
CAWRGDGGNTEAFF
>TRBV5-1|TRBJ1-1|.|TRBD1
TGCGCCAGCAGCTGGGGACAGATGAACACTGAAGCTTTCTTT
CASSWGQMNTEAFF
>TRBV27|TRBJ1-5|once|.
TGTGCCAGCAGTTTAGGACTTAGCAATCAGCCCCAGCATTTT
CASSLGLSNQPQHF
>TRBV7-2|TRBJ2-7|.|.
TGTGCCAGCAGTCACGGTTCCTACGAGCAGTACTTC
CASSHGSYEQYF
>TRBV7-8|TRBJ2-2|.|.
TGTGCCAGCAGCTTACGACTGGTACCACCCGGGGAGCTGTTTTTT
CASSLRLVPPGELFF
>TRBV5-4|TRBJ1-5|.|TRBD1
TGTGCCAGCAGCTTACAGGGGCGTCAGCCCCAGCATTTT
CASSLQGRQPQHF
>TRBV5-6|TRBJ2-3|.|TRBD2
TGTGCCAGCAGCGCCGGGACTAGCGGGGAACCACCGTGGAATACGCAGTATTTT
CASSAGTSGEPPWNTQYF
>TRBV27|TRBJ2-7|.|TRBD1
TGTGCCAGCGCCGGACAGGGGTTAGGCCACGAGCAGTACTTC
CASAGQGLGHEQYF
>TRBV29-1|TRBJ1-1|.|TRBD1
TGCAGCGTTGCCGGATCGACAGGGAAGAACACTGAAGCTTTCTTT
CSVAGSTGKNTEAFF
>TRBV6-5|TRBJ2-5|once|.
TGTGCCAGCAGTTACTCGAGGGGGCGGGGCCAAGAGACCCAGTACTTC
CASSYSRGRGQETQYF
>TRBV19|TRBJ1-1|.|TRBD1
TGTGCCAGTAATCCCTTAGGGACAGTTGAAGCTTTCTTT
CASNPLGTVEAFF
>TRBV30|TRBJ1-1|once|TRBD1
TGTGCCCACTCCGGGACAGGGGAAGGTGAAGCTTTCTTT
CAHSGTGEGEAFF
>TRBV7-9|TRBJ2-5|.|TRBD2
TGTGCCAGCAGCTTATCAGCGGGGGGCCCCCCGACCCAGTACTTC
CASSLSAGGPPTQYF
>TRBV5-4|TRBJ1-3|.|TRBD1
TGTGCCAGCAGCTTTGACAGGGGGCTCGGAAACACCATATATTTT
CASSFDRGLGNTIYF
>TRBV27|TRBJ1-2|.|.
TGTGCCAGCAGTCCGGGGGGGGTTGGGAGCTATGGCTACACCTTC
CASSPGGVGSYGYTF
>TRBV29-1|TRBJ1-1|.|.
TGCAGCGTTGAGGGGGGACGGTTGAACACTGAAGCTTTCTTT
CSVEGGRLNTEAFF
>TRBV4-1|TRBJ2-3|.|.
TGCGCCAGCAGCCAAGATGGACAACCAACAGATACGCAGTATTTT
CASSQDGQPTDTQYF
>TRBV27|TRBJ2-5|.|TRBD1
TGTGCCAGCAGTGACAGGGGTCAAGGAGAGACCCAGTACTTC
CASSDRGQGETQYF
>TRBV6-1|TRBJ1-2|.|TRBD1
TGTGCCGCGACAGGGGGCAGGGGCTACACCTTC
CAATGGRGYTF